Sequencing of this T cell receptor beta chain was carried out in a study of T cell responses to AZD1222 COVID-19 vaccine (TCRdb year 2021). As for the study more broadly: AZD1222 recipients with second doses at about 4 weeks or about 12 weeks were pooled, because spike-specific TCR depth and breadth did not differ between schedules. A total of 233 trial participants underwent TCR sequencing, of whom about 210 had received two doses of AZD1222 and approximately 25 had received two doses of the MenACWY control vaccine. Trial participants were enrolled by age into 18-55, 56-69 and 70-plus year subgroups, with about 150, 28 and 57 TCR-sequenced participants respectively.

The paper's findings and limits, for the study overall: Conclusions about previously exposed vaccinees are limited because only a handful of AZD1222 recipients were SARS-CoV-2 seropositive at baseline. Because no samples from the day 14 peak response were available, repertoires could be characterized only after the peak T cell response. Reportedly, almost half of the unique spike-specific TCRs recognized epitopes lying outside the regions that are mutated in the B.1.351 and B.1.1.7 variants. The 56-69-year group was small, and its depth increase did not reach significance, likely because of low power. CD4 TCRs associated with the vaccine covered the entire spike protein, and the dominant responses were in regions 160-218 and 743-854. After two AZD1222 doses, spike-specific TCR breadth and depth were significantly higher than at day 0 and than in MenACWY recipients. Participants were mostly white British and included more females than males, and it was suggested by the authors that clonal diversity may have been underestimated.

CDR1 and CDR2, per the germline V gene, are KGHSH and LQKENI. Including the terminal cysteine and phenylalanine, the CDR3 comprises 12 residues. CDR3 DNA only is kept here, 36 bases in frame from base 1. V and J lose 5 bases and 8 bases, and a span of 10 bases separates them. As concerns this clone: There is no known antigen for this receptor. The input lacks base qualities; no much larger clone sits a single base away.

This specimen's time point label, interpreted: baseline before first vaccination. Samples from vaccinated people were obtained from the UK trials COV001 and COV002, which included a single-blind randomized controlled phase 2/3 trial of AZD1222 (ChAdOx1 nCoV-19) in healthy adults. For TCRbeta chain sequencing, PBMC samples were collected from trial participants at day 0 and at day 28 after the second dose. The CDR3 regions of human TCRbeta chains were analyzed by immunosequencing. Regarding the original processing steps: TCRs in the repertoires were compared against a reference library of SARS-CoV-2-specific TCRs that had been generated with the MIRA antigen-specificity platform. Breadth was defined as the fraction of unique TCRs that were SARS-CoV-2-associated, and depth was defined as the fraction of total T cells that were SARS-CoV-2-associated. Each spike-specific TCR was assigned to its reactive spike region and to a CD4 or CD8 class using the MIRA data. Log10-transformed breadth and depth values were compared by one-way ANOVA with Sidak's multiple comparisons tests. In TCRdb, the immuneACCESS table is reduced to in-frame sequences with V and J assigned. These tables do not hold every clone; where another copy was compared, an unresolved V gene accounts for under half, and the others remain unexplained. V and J calls and clone size are given by that table; D and trimming were obtained from the DNA. In all, the sample holds 75,000 to 100,000 clones, and over 85% of those were seen once. The ten biggest clones cover about an eighth of the sample.

Recombination joined TRBV18 with TRBJ1-3, with no reliable assignment of the D segment. This receptor was obtained from an adult in good health. Material: peripheral blood, obtained on day 0 of AZD1222 vaccination. At the DNA level, the sequence is TGTGCCAGCTCAGGTGACCGGTACACCATATATTTT. This yields the protein CASSGDRYTIYF.